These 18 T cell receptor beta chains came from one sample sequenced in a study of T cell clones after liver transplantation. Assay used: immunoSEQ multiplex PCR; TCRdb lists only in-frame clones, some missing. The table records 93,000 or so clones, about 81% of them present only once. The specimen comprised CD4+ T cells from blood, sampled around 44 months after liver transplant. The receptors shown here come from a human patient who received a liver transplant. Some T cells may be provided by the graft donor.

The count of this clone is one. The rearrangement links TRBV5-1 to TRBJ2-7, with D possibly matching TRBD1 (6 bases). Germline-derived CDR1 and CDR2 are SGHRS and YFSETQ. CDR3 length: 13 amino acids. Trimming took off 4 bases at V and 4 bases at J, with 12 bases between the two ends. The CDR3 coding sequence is TGCGCCAGCAGCGGGGGACAATGGTACGAGCAGTACTTC. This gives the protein CASSGGQWYEQYF.

CDR3 amino acids: CASSPPGQGIWNGYTF. The CDR3 region has the DNA TGTGCCAGTAGTCCCCCGGGACAGGGGATATGGAATGGCTACACCTTC. This sequence joins TRBV19 and TRBJ1-2, with 10 bases matching TRBD1. The CDR3 is 16 amino acids. The V gene's germline CDR1 is LNHDA and CDR2 SQIVND (reference sequence). V shed 5 bases and J 6 bases; nucleotides not matched to a gene: 12.

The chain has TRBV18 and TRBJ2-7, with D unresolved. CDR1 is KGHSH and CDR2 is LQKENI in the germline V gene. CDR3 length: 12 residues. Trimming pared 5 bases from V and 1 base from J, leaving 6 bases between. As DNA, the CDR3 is TGTGCCAGCTCAAAGTCATCCTACGAGCAGTACTTC. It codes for CASSKSSYEQYF. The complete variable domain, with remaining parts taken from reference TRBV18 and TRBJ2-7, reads NAGVMQNPRHLVRRRGQEARLRCSPMKGHSHVYWYRQLPEEGLKFMVYLQKENIIDESGMPKERFSAEFPKEGPSILRIQQVVRGDSAAYFCASSKSSYEQYFGPGTRLTVT.

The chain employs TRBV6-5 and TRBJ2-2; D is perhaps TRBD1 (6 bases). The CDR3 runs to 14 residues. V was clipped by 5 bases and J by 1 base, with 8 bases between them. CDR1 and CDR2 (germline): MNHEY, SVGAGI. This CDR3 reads CASSRDMNTGELFF. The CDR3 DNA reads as TGTGCCAGCAGTAGGGACATGAACACCGGGGAGCTGTTTTTT.

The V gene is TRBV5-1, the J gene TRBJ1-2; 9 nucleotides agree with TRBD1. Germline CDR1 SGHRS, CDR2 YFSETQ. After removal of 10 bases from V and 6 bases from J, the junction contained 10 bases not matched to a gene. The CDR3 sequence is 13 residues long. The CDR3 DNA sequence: TGCGCCGTACCGGGACAGGGAAGAGATGGCTACACCTTC. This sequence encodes CAVPGQGRDGYTF.

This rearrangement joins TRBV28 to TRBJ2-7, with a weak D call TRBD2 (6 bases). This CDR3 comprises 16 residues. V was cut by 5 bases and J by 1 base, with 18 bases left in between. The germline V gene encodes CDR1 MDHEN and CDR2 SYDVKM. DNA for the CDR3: TGTGCCAGCAGTGGTAGCGGAGGGGCATGGTCCTACGAGCAGTACTTC. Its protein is CASSGSGGAWSYEQYF.

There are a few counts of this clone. The CDR3 loop is CASSPGTVYTGELFF. CDR3 in DNA: TGCGCCAGCAGCCCCGGGACAGTCTACACCGGGGAGCTGTTTTTT. This chain joins TRBV5-1 and TRBJ2-2; 7 nucleotides agree with TRBD1. Germline CDR1 is SGHRS and CDR2 is YFSETQ. The CDR3 contains 15 residues. V lost 4 bases and J lost 3; bases outside the gene matches: 6.

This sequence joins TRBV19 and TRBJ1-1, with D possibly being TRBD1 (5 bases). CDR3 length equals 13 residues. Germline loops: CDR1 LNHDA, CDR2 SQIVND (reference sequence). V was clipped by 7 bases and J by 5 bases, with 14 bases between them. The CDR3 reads CASTGAGRTEAFF. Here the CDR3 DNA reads TGTGCCAGTACTGGGGCAGGGAGAACTGAAGCTTTCTTT.

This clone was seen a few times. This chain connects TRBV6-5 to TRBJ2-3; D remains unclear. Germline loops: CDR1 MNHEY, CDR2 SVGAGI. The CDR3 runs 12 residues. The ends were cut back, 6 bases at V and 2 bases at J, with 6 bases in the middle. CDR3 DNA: TGTGCCAGCAGCACGAACACAGATACGCAGTATTTT. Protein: CASSTNTDTQYF.

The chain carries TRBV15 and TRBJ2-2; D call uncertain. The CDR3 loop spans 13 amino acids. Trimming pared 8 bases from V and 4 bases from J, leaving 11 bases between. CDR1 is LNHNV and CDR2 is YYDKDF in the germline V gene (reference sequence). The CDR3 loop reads CATGPYTTGELFF. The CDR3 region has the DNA TGTGCCACCGGGCCCTACACCACCGGGGAGCTGTTTTTT.

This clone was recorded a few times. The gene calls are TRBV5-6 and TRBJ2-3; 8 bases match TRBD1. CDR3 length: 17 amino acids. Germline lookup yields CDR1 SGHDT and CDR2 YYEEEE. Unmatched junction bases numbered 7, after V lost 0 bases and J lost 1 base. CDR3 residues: CASSLVPVTGGTDTQYF. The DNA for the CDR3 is TGTGCCAGCAGCTTGGTTCCTGTGACAGGGGGCACAGATACGCAGTATTTT.

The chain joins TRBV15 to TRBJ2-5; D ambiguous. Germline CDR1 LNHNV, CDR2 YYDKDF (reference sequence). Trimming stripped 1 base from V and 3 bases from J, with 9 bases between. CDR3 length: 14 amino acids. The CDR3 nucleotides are TGTGCCACCAGCAGAGGCAGAAGCGAAGAGACCCAGTACTTC. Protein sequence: CATSRGRSEETQYF.

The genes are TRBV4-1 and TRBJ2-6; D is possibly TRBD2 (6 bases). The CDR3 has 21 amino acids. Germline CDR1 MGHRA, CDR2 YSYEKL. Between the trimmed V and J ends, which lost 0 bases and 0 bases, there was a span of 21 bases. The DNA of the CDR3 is TGCGCCAGCAGCCAAGAATGGTGGAGGGAACCCTCTTACTCTGGGGCCAACGTCCTGACTTTC. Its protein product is CASSQEWWREPSYSGANVLTF.

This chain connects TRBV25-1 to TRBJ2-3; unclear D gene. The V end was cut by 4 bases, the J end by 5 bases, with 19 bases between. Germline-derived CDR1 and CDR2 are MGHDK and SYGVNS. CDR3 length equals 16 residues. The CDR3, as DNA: TGTGCCAGCAGTGCCTCCCTAGGGCCGAGGATAGATACGCAGTATTTT. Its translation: CASSASLGPRIDTQYF.

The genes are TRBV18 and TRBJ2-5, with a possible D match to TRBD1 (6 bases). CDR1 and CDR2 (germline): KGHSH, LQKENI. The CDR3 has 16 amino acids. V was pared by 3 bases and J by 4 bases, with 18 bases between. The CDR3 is CASSPARDTRRETQYF. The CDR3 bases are TGTGCCAGCTCACCCGCCAGGGACACTCGGCGAGAGACCCAGTACTTC.

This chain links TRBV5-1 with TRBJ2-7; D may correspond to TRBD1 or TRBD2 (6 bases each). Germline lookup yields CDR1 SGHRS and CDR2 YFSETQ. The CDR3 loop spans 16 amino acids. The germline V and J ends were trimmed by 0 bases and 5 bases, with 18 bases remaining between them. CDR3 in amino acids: CASSLVLGGGSNEQYF. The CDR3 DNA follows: TGCGCCAGCAGCTTGGTGCTCGGGGGCGGGTCCAACGAGCAGTACTTC. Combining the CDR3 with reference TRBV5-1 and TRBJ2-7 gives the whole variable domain KAGVTQTPRYLIKTRGQQVTLSCSPISGHRSVSWYQQTPGQGLQFLFEYFSETQRNKGNFPGRFSGRQFSNSRSEMNVSTLELGDSALYLCASSLVLGGGSNEQYFGPGTRLTVT.

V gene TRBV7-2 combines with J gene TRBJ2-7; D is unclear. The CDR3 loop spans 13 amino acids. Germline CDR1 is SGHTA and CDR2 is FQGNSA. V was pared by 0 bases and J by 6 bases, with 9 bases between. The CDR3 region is CASSLAPPAEQYF. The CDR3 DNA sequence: TGTGCCAGCAGCTTAGCGCCCCCGGCCGAGCAGTACTTC.

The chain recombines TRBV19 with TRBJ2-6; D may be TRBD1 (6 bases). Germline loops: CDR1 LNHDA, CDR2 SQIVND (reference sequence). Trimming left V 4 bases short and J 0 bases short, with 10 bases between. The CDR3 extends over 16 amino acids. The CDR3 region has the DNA TGTGCCAGTAGTAACAGGGTAGACTCTGGGGCCAACGTCCTGACTTTC. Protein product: CASSNRVDSGANVLTF.